This T cell receptor beta chain was found in a study of patients and donors after allogeneic stem cell transplantation. MiXCR, run by TCRdb on the RT-PCR reads, gives a single entry per CDR3 protein. The sample carries 57,000 or so distinct CDR3 sequences, roughly 13% recorded once. The sequenced material came from blood, either unsorted or a sorted T cell fraction (not recorded which). The clonotype was recovered from a human donor who was either an allogeneic HSCT recipient or a stem cell or donor lymphocyte infusion donor (not recorded which). It is not recorded whose cells these are; they may come from a transplant donor.

CDR3 protein: CSTNSYGNSGYEQYF. CDR3 in DNA: TGCAGTACTAATAGCTACGGGAATTCGGGGTACGAGCAGTACTTC. The J gene is TRBJ2-7, the V gene TRBV20-1; D is possibly TRBD2 (5 bases). Germline V gene lookup returns CDR1 DFQATT and CDR2 SNEGSKA (reference sequence). This CDR3 region has 15 residues. V was shortened by 8 bases and J by 4 bases, with 24 bases between the two germline ends.